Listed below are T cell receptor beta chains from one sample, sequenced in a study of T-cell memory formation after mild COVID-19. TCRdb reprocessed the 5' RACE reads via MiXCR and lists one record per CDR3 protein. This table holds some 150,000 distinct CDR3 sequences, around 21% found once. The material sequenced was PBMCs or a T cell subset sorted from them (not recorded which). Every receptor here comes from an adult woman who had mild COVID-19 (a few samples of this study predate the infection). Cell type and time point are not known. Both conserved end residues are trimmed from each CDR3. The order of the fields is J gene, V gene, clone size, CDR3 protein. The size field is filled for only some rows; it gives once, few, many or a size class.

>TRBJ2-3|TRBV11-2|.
ATAGSTDTQY
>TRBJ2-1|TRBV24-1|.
ATSSSGGSNEQF
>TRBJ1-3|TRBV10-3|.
AISQSSGNTIY
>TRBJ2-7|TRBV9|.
ASSVDGTQPIYEQY
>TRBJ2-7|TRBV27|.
ASSLLRGEQY
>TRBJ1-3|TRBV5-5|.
ASSLEAGSSGNTIY
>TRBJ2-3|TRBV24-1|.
ATAQRGYTQY
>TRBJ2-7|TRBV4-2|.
ASRQNQGSPYEQY
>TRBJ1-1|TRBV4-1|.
ASSHNDGQAVEAF
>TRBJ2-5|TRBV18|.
ASSPPAGQETQY
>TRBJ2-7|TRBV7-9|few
ASSPTGGRSYEQY
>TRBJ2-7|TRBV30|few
AWSVGLIRDRFSRYEQY
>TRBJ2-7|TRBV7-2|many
ASSLMHGSYEQY
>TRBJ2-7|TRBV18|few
ASSPGTSSWEQY
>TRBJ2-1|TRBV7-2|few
ASSLAGGPSNEQF
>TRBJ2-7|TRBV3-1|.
ASSPEVPYEQY
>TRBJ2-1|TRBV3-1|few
ASSQDRLVGSNNEQF
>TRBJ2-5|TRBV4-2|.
ASSQGSGDWIRRDETQY
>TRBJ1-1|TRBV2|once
ASSDQGGVTEAF
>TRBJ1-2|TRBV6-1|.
ASLWNGYT
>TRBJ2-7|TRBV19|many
ASSRQANEQY
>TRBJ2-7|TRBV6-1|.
ASSGQVGKKQY
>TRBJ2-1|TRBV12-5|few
ASGLFSGSANEQF